Listed below are T cell receptor beta chains from one sample, sequenced in a study of blood T cells in healthy people across ages. A single record per CDR3 protein comes from TCRdb applying MiXCR to the 5' RACE reads. The repertoire holds some 1,000,000 distinct CDR3 sequences, with roughly a quarter as singletons. These same records also appear under a second study, on T cells of mothers and their children.

The specimen sequenced was blood. Receptor source: a girl under 10 years old in good health. The CDR3 runs from the conserved cysteine through the conserved F or W. D genes are given only for firm matches. Expanded clones get a size class; other rows say once, few or many, or leave the size out.

>.|TRBV7-9|TRBJ1-4|.
TGTGCCAGCAGCTCCCTCGGGATTGAAAAACTGTTTTTT
CASSSLGIEKLFF
>TRBD1|TRBV5-1|TRBJ1-6|.
TGCGCCAGCAGCTCGGACAGGGATGAATCACCCCTCCACTTT
CASSSDRDESPLHF
>TRBD2|TRBV11-2|TRBJ2-1|.
TGTGCCAGCAGCGATAGCGGGGCAGACAATGAGCAGTTCTTC
CASSDSGADNEQFF
>.|TRBV25-1|TRBJ2-5|few
TGTGCCAGCAGTGAATTGTTCGGGGATCCCCGGGGGGAGACCCAGTACTTC
CASSELFGDPRGETQYF
>.|TRBV7-9|TRBJ2-1|.
TGTGCCCAGGGTAGCGATGAGCAGTTCTTC
CAQGSDEQFF
>TRBD2|TRBV7-2|TRBJ2-7|few
TGTGCCAGCAGCAGCGGGGGTCCGCCCGAGCAGTACTTC
CASSSGGPPEQYF
>TRBD2|TRBV15|TRBJ2-3|.
TGTGCCACCAGCAGAGATCTCGCAGGGAGCGGGATAGATACGCAGTATTTT
CATSRDLAGSGIDTQYF
>.|TRBV24-1|TRBJ2-3|few
TGTGCCACCAGACAGGGTGGTGAAGATACGCAGTATTTT
CATRQGGEDTQYF
>TRBD2|TRBV14|TRBJ2-7|once
TGTGCCAGCAGCCCAAGCGGGAGCAGGGTGCAGTACTTC
CASSPSGSRVQYF
>TRBD1|TRBV4-2|TRBJ2-7|few
TGTGCCAGCAGTTGGACAGGGGAGGCCTACGAGCAGTACTTC
CASSWTGEAYEQYF
>.|TRBV7-9|TRBJ1-1|.
TGTGCCAGCAGCGTGATACAGGTGATCAACACTGAAGCTTTCTTT
CASSVIQVINTEAFF
>.|TRBV6-5|TRBJ1-1|.
TGTGCCAGCAGCTACTCGGACAGAATGAACACTGAAGCTTTCTTT
CASSYSDRMNTEAFF
>.|TRBV27|TRBJ1-5|.
TGTGCCAGCAGTTTATCGGGCCCCGGAGGGGGTACGAGCAATCAGCCCCAGCATTTT
CASSLSGPGGGTSNQPQHF
>.|TRBV7-9|TRBJ2-1|few
TGTGCCAGCAACTTAGAAGAATACAATGAGCAGTTCTTC
CASNLEEYNEQFF
>.|TRBV20-1|TRBJ2-3|.
TGCAGTGCTAGATACACAGTCTCACTCACAGATACGCAGTATTTT
CSARYTVSLTDTQYF
>TRBD2|TRBV11-2|TRBJ2-3|.
TGTGCCAGCAGCTTAGTCGGGGGGGTAGATACGCAGTATTTT
CASSLVGGVDTQYF
>.|TRBV4-1|TRBJ1-1|few
TGCGCCAGCAGCCAAGCCCGGGACGCCTCGGGGGCTGAAGCTTTCTTT
CASSQARDASGAEAFF
>.|TRBV20-1|TRBJ1-2|.
TGCAGTGCCATCCAGGGTGTAGACTATGGCTACACCTTC
CSAIQGVDYGYTF
>.|TRBV7-2|TRBJ2-7|.
TGTGCCAGCAGCTTTGCCCATTACTACGAGCAGTACTTC
CASSFAHYYEQYF
>.|TRBV29-1|TRBJ2-1|.
TGCAGCGCTCCCACAGGAGTTTACAATGAGCAGTTCTTC
CSAPTGVYNEQFF
>.|TRBV7-6|TRBJ2-5|few
TGTGCCAGCAGCTTAAGTGATCGAGAGACCCAGTACTTC
CASSLSDRETQYF
>TRBD2|TRBV7-9|TRBJ2-1|.
TGTGCCAGCAGTCCCGGGACTAGCGGGAGACATGAGCAGTTCTTC
CASSPGTSGRHEQFF
>TRBD2|TRBV3-1|TRBJ2-7|.
TGTACCAGCACCCCGTCCCTAGCGGGAGGCTACGAGCAGTACTTC
CTSTPSLAGGYEQYF
>TRBD2|TRBV10-3|TRBJ2-3|.
TGTGCCATCAGATGGACTAGCGGTACTAGCACAGATACGCAGTATTTT
CAIRWTSGTSTDTQYF
>.|TRBV29-1|TRBJ1-2|.
TGCAGTGTTGAAGAAGGGACGGAGTATGGCTACACCTTC
CSVEEGTEYGYTF
>.|TRBV20-1|TRBJ2-1|.
TGCAGTGCTAGAGATTTCGCTAGTGGCTATGAGCAGTTCTTC
CSARDFASGYEQFF
>TRBD2|TRBV5-4|TRBJ2-7|.
TGTGCCAGCAGCTGGGAACCTGGACTAGCGGGGGCCTACGAGCAGTACTTC
CASSWEPGLAGAYEQYF
>TRBD2|TRBV5-1|TRBJ2-1|.
TGCGCCAGCAGCTCGCCGGGGACTAGCGGACCCAATGAGCAGTTCTTC
CASSSPGTSGPNEQFF
>.|TRBV7-2|TRBJ2-1|few
TGTGCCAGCAGCTTATTCGTCGAGCGCTCCTACAATGAGCAGTTCTTC
CASSLFVERSYNEQFF
>.|TRBV11-2|TRBJ2-3|few
TGTGCCAGCAGCTTCGAGTACAGCCGAGATACGCAGTATTTT
CASSFEYSRDTQYF
>.|TRBV5-1|TRBJ2-3|few
TGCGCCAGCAGCTTTTTCGGGGAGAGCACAGATACGCAGTATTTT
CASSFFGESTDTQYF
>.|TRBV28|TRBJ1-2|.
TGTGCCAGCAGTACGGAGTGGGTTAACTATGGCTACACCTTC
CASSTEWVNYGYTF
>.|TRBV7-2|TRBJ2-5|.
TGTGCCAGCAGTTCAAAGGGGCAGGGGGGGGAGACCCAGTACTTC
CASSSKGQGGETQYF